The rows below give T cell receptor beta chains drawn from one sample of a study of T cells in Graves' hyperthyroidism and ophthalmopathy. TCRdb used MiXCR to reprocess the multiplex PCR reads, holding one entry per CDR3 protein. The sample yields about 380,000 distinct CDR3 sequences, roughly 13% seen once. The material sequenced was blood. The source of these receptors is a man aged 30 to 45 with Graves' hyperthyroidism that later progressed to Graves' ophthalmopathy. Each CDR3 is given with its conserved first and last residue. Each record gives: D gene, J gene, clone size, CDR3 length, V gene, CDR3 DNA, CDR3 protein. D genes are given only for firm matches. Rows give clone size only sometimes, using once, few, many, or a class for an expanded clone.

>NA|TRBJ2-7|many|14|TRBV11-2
TGTGCCAGCAGCCGACCGGGCGACCTCTACGAGCAGTACTTC
CASSRPGDLYEQYF
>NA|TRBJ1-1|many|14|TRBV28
TGTGCCAGCACTAAGACAGCTTTAAACACTGAAGCTTTCTTT
CASTKTALNTEAFF
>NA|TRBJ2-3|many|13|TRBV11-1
TGTGCCAGCAGCCTACCCTCGTTAGATACGCAGTATTTT
CASSLPSLDTQYF
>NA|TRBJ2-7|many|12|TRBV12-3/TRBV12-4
TGTGCCAGCAGTTTAGCTAATATCGGGCAGTACTTC
CASSLANIGQYF
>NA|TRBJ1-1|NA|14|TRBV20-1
TGCAGTGCCCTCTCAGGGTCTCCCAACACTGAAGCTTTCTTT
CSALSGSPNTEAFF
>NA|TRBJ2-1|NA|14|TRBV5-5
TGTGCCAGCAGCTCGACGACAGCTTACAATGAGCAGTTCTTC
CASSSTTAYNEQFF
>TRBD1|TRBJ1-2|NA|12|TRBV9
TGTGCCAGCAGCGACAGGGGAGACGGCTACACCTTC
CASSDRGDGYTF
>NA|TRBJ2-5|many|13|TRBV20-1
TGCAGTGCTTCTTTGACAGGACAAGAGACCCAGTACTTC
CSASLTGQETQYF
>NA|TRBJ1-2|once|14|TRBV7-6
TGTGCCAGCAGCTTAGCGGAGGGGTCGAGTGGCTACACCTTC
CASSLAEGSSGYTF
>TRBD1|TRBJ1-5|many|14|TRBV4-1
TGCGCCAGCAGCCAAGGTACAGGGGATCAGCCCCAGCATTTT
CASSQGTGDQPQHF
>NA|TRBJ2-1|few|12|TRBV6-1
TGTGCCAGCTTCCCAGGGTTTTTCGAGCAGTTCTTC
CASFPGFFEQFF
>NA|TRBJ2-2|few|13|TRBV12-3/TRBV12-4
TGTGCCAGCAGGCTTAGCGGCACCGGGGAGCTGTTTTTT
CASRLSGTGELFF
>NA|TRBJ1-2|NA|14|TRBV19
TGTGCCAGTAGTATAAACAGGAGAGCGTATGGCTACACCTTC
CASSINRRAYGYTF
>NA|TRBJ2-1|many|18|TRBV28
TGTGCCAGCAGTTTACCCCAAAGGGGGCGGGGGAGCGTCGGTCGGCAGTTCTTC
CASSLPQRGRGSVGRQFF
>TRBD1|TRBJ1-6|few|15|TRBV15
TGTGCCACCAGCAGACGAGACAGGGGGAATTCACCCCTCCACTTT
CATSRRDRGNSPLHF
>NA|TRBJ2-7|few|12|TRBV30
TGTGCCTGGAGCTTTGGGTGGAGGGAGCAGTACTTC
CAWSFGWREQYF
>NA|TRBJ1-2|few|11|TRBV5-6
TGTGCCAGCACTCTAGAAGGCGGCTACACCTTC
CASTLEGGYTF
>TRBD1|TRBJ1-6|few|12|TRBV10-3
TGTGCCACGGGACAGGGAAATTCACCCCTCCACTTT
CATGQGNSPLHF
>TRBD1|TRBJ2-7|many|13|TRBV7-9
TGTGCCAGCAGCCCCGGGACAGGGGAGAAGCAGTACTTC
CASSPGTGEKQYF
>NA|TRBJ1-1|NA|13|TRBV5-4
TGTGCCAGCAGCCACGACAAGAACACTGAAGCTTTCTTT
CASSHDKNTEAFF
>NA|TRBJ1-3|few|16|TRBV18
TGTGCCAGCTCACCACCGCACAGCTACTCTGGAAACACCATATATTTT
CASSPPHSYSGNTIYF
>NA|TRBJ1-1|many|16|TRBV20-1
TGCAGTGCTAGCGGACGAGGGGCTGGGATGAACACTGAAGCTTTCTTT
CSASGRGAGMNTEAFF
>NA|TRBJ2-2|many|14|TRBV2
TGTGCCAGCAGTGAGGTCCAACGCACCGGGGAGCTGTTTTTT
CASSEVQRTGELFF
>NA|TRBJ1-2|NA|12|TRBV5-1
TGCGCCAGCAGCTTGTATGGGGATGGCTACACCTTC
CASSLYGDGYTF
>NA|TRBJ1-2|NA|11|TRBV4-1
TGCGCCAGCAGCCAAGTCGACGGCTACACCTTC
CASSQVDGYTF
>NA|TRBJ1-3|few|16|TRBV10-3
TGTGCCATCAGTAACCAACAGGGTAAACCTGGAAACACCATATATTTT
CAISNQQGKPGNTIYF
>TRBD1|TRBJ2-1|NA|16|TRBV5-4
TGTGCCAGCAGGTTGGGACAGGGTAGCTCCTACAATGAGCAGTTCTTC
CASRLGQGSSYNEQFF